The entry that follows covers one T cell receptor (beta chain) sequence. Peripheral blood CD8+ and CD4+ T cells were profiled by TCR beta sequencing. Both CD4+ and CD8+ T cells were negatively isolated, and TEMRA cells underwent FACS enrichment. This entry comes from a study of CD8 T cells in Susac syndrome. CDR3 length: 14 amino acids. Germline CDR1 SGHAT, CDR2 FQNNGV. V was shortened by 5 bases and J by 0 bases, with 10 bases between the two germline ends. cDNA came from roughly 0.53 to 1 ug RNA primed by random hexamers. Multiplex immunoSEQ PCR targeted 54 Vbeta and 13 Jbeta TCR beta segments. TCRdb independently ran MiXCR on the immunoSEQ multiplex PCR reads; one entry per CDR3 protein. The table lists over 100,000 distinct CDR3 sequences, over 90% of them singletons.

The genes are TRBV11-2 and TRBJ2-5; tentatively, D is TRBD2 (6 bases). Sequencing was carried out using CD4+ T cells from PBMCs. The TCR originated in a human donor in good health. The CDR3 DNA reads TGTGCCAGCAGCCCGGGACTCTACCAAGAGACCCAGTACTTC. Protein: CASSPGLYQETQYF.